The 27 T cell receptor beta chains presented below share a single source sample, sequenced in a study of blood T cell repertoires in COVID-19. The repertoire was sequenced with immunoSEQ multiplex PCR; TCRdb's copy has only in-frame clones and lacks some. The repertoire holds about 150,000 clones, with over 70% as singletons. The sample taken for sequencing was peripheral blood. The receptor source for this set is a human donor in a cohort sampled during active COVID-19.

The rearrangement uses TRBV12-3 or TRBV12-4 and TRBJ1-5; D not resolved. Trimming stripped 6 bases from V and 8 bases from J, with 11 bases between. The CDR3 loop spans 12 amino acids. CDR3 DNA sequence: TGTGCCAGCAGAAAAGACTTAAAGCCCCAGCATTTT. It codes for CASRKDLKPQHF.

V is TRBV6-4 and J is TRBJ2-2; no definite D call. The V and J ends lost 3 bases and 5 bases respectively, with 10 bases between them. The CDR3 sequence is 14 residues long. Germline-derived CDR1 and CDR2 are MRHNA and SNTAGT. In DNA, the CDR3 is TGTGCCAGCAGTGAGCAGTATCAGACCGGGGAGCTGTTTTTT. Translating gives CASSEQYQTGELFF.

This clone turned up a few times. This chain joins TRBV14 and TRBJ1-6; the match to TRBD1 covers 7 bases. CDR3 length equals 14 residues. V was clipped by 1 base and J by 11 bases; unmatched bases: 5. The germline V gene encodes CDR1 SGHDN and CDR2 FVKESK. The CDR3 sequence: CASSQGQGRTPLHF. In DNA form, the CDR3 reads TGTGCCAGCAGCCAAGGACAGGGTCGGACACCCCTCCACTTT.

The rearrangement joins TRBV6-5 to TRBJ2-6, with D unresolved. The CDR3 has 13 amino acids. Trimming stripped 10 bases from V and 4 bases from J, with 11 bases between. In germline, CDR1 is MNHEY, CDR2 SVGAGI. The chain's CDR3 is CAIRRSGANVLTF. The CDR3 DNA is TGTGCCATCAGGAGATCCGGGGCCAACGTCCTGACTTTC.

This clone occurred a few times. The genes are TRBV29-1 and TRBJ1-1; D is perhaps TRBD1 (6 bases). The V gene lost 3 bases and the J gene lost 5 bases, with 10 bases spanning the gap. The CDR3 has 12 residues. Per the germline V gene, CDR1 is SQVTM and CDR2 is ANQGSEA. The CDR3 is CSVDRGQTEAFF. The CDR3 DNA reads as TGCAGCGTTGACAGGGGTCAAACTGAAGCTTTCTTT.

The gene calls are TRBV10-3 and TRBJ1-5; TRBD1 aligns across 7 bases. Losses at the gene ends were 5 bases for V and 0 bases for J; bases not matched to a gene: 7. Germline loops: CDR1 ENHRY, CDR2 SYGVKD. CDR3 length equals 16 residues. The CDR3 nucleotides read TGTGCCATCAGTCCAACTCAGGGGGATAGCAATCAGCCCCAGCATTTT. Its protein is CAISPTQGDSNQPQHF.

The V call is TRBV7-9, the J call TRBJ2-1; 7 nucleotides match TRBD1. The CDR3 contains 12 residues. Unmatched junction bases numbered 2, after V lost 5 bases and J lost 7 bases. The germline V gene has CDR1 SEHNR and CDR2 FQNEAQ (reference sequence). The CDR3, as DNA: TGTGCCAGCAGCAGACAGGGAAATGAGCAGTTCTTC. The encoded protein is CASSRQGNEQFF.

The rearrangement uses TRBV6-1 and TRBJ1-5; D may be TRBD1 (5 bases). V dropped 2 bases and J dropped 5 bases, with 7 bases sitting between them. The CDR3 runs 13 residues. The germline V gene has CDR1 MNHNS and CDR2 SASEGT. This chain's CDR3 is CASSENRYQPQHF. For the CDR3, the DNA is TGTGCCAGCAGTGAAAACAGGTATCAGCCCCAGCATTTT.

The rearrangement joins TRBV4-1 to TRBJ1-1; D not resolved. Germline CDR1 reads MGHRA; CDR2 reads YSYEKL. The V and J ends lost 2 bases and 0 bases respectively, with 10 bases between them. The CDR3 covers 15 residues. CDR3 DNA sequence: TGCGCCAGCAGCCAAACATTCGGGGTGAACACTGAAGCTTTCTTT. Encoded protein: CASSQTFGVNTEAFF.

The CDR3 protein is CATNGQGTHEQFF. The CDR3 DNA sequence: TGTGCCACCAACGGACAGGGGACACATGAGCAGTTCTTC. V usage is TRBV6-5 and J usage is TRBJ2-1, with 9 bases that match TRBD1. J gave up 8 bases and V 10 bases, and 9 bases lay outside the gene matches. From germline, CDR1 is MNHEY and CDR2 SVGAGI. The CDR3 is 13 residues long.

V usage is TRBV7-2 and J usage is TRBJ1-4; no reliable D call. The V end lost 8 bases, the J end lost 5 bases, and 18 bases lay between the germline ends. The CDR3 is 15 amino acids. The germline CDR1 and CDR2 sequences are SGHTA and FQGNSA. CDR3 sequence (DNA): TGTGCCAGCCGACTTAGGTCCGGGGTCAATGAAAAACTGTTTTTT. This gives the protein CASRLRSGVNEKLFF.

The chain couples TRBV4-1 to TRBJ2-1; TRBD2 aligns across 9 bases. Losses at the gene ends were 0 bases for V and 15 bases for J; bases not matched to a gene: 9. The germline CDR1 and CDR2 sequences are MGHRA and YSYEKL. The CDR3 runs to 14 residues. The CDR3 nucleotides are TGCGCCAGCAGCCAAGATCCTTTGCGGGAGGGTCCGTTCTTC. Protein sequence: CASSQDPLREGPFF.

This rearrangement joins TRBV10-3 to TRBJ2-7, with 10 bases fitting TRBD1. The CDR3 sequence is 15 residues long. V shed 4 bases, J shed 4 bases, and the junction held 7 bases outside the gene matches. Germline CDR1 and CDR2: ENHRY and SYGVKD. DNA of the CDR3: TGTGCCATCAGTGGCGGGGGACAGGGGCTTTACGAGCAGTACTTC. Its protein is CAISGGGQGLYEQYF.

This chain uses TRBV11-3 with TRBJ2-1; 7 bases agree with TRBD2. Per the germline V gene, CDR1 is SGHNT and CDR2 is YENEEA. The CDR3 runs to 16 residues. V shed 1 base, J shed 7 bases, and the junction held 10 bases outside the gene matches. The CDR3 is CASSLVGGGGGNEQFF. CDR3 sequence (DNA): TGTGCCAGCAGCTTAGTAGGCGGGGGTGGAGGGAATGAGCAGTTCTTC.

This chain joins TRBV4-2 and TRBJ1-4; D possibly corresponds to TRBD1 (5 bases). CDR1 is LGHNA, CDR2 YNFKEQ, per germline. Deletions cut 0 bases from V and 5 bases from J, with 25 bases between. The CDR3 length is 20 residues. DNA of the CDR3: TGTGCCAGCAGCCAAGATCATCTCAGGGTCCCCACTCAACCAAATGAAAAACTGTTTTTT. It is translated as CASSQDHLRVPTQPNEKLFF.

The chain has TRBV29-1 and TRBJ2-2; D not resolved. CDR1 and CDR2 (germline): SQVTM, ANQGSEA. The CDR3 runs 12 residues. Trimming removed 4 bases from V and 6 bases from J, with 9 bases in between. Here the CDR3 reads CSVGFLAGELFF. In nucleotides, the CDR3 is TGCAGCGTTGGGTTCCTAGCCGGGGAGCTGTTTTTT.

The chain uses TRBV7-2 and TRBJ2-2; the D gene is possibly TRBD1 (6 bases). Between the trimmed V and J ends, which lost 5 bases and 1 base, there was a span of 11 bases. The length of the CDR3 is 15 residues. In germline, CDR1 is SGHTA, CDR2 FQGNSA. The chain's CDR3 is CASSIQTGNTGELFF. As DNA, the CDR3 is TGTGCCAGCAGCATACAGACAGGGAACACCGGGGAGCTGTTTTTT.

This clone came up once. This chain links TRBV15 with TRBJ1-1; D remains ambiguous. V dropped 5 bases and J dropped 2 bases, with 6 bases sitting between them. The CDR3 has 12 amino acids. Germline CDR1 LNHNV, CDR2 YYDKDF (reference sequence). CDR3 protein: CATSPSNTEAFF. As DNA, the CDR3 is TGTGCCACCAGCCCCTCCAACACTGAAGCTTTCTTT. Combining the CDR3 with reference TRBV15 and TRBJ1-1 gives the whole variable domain DAMVIQNPRYQVTQFGKPVTLSCSQTLNHNVMYWYQQKSSQAPKLLFHYYDKDFNNEADTPDNFQSRRPNTSFCFLDIRSPGLGDTAMYLCATSPSNTEAFFGQGTRLTVV.

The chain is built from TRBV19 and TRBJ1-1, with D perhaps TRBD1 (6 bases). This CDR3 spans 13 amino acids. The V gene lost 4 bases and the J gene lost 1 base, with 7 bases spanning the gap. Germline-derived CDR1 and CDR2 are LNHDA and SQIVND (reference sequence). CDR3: CASSKGQNTEAFF. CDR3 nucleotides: TGTGCCAGTAGTAAGGGACAGAACACTGAAGCTTTCTTT.

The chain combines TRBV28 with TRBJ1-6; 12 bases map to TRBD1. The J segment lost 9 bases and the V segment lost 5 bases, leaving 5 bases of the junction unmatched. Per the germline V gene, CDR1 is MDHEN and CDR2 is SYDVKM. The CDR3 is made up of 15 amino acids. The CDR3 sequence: CASSPPGQGASPLHF. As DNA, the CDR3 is TGTGCCAGCAGTCCGCCGGGACAGGGGGCTTCACCCCTCCACTTT.

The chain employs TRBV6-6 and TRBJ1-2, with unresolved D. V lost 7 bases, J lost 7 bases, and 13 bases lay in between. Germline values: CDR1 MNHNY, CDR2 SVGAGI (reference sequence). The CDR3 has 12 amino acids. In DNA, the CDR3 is TGTGCCAGCATCCACGGTATATTTGGCTACACCTTC. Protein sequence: CASIHGIFGYTF.

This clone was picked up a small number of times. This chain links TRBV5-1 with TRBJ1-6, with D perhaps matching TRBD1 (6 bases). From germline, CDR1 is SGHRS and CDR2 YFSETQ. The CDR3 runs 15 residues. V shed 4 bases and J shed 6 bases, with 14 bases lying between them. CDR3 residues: CASSVRGPPNSPLHF. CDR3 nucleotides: TGCGCCAGCAGCGTCAGGGGTCCGCCTAATTCACCCCTCCACTTT.

The CDR3 nucleotides are TGTGCCAGCAGACCGCAGGGGGCGGGGGGCTACACCTTC. This translates into CASRPQGAGGYTF. The rearrangement uses TRBV12-3 or TRBV12-4 and TRBJ1-2; 8 bases map to TRBD1. This CDR3 spans 13 amino acids. The J segment lost 8 bases and the V segment lost 6 bases, leaving 8 bases of the junction unmatched.

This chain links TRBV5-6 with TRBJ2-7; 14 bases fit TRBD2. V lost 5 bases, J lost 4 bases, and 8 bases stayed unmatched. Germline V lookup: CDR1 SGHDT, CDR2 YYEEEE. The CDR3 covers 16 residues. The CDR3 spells CASSSWGLAGVYEQYF. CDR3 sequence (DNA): TGTGCCAGCAGTTCCTGGGGACTAGCGGGGGTGTACGAGCAGTACTTC.

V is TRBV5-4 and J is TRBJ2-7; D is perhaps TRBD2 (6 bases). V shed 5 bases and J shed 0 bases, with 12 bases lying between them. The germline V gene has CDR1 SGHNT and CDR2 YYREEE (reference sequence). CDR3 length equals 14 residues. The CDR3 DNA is TGTGCCAGCAGTAAGGGACTTAGCTCCTACGAGCAGTACTTC. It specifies CASSKGLSSYEQYF.

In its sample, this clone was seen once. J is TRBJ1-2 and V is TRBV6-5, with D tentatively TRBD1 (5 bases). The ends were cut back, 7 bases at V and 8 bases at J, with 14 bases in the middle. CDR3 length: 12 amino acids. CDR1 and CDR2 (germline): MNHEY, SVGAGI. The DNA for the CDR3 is TGTGCCAGCACTGGGGGGGGAGGGGGCTACACCTTC. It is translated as CASTGGGGGYTF.

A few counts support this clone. CDR3 sequence reads: CASSSEGGRDEQFF. The CDR3 DNA reads as TGTGCCAGCAGCTCAGAGGGAGGGCGGGATGAGCAGTTCTTC. The rearrangement joins TRBV7-3 to TRBJ2-1; 7 nucleotides line up with TRBD2. The CDR3 covers 14 residues. Looked up from germline, CDR1 is SGHTA and CDR2 is FQGTGA. The V segment lost 4 bases and the J segment 8 bases; nucleotides outside the gene matches: 8.